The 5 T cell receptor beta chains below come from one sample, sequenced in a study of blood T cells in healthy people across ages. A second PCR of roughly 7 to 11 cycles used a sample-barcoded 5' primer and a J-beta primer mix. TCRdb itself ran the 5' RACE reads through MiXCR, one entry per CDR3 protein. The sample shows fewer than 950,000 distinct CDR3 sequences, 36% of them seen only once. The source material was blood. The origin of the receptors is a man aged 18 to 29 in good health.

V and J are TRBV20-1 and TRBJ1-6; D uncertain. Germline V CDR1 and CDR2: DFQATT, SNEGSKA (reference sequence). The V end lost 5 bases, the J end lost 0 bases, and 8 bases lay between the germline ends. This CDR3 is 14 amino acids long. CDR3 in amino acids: CSAGQSSYNSPLHF. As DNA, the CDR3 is TGCAGTGCTGGTCAGAGCTCCTATAATTCACCCCTCCACTTT.

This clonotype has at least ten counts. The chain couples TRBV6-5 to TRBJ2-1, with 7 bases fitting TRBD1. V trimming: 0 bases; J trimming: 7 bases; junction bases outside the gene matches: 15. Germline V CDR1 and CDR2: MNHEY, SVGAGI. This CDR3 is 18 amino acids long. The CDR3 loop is CASSYSLQGSPRSNEQFF. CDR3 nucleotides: TGTGCCAGCAGTTACTCTCTACAGGGGAGCCCTCGATCTAATGAGCAGTTCTTC.

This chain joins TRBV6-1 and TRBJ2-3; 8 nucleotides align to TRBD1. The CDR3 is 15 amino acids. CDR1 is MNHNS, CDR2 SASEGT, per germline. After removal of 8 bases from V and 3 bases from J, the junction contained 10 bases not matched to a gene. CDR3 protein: CASRQVQGATDTQYF. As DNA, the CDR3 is TGTGCCAGCCGTCAGGTCCAGGGGGCAACAGATACGCAGTATTTT.

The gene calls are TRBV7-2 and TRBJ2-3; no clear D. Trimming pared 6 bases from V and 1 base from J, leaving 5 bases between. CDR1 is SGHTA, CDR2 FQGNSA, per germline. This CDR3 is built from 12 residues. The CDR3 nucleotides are TGTGCCAGCAGGCTCCGCACAGATACGCAGTATTTT. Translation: CASRLRTDTQYF.

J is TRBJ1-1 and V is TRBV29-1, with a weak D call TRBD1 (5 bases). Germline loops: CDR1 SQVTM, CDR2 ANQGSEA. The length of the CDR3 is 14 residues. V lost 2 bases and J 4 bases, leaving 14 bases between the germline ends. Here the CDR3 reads CSVERRQGVTEAFF. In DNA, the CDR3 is TGCAGCGTTGAACGGCGGCAGGGAGTCACTGAAGCTTTCTTT.